This T cell receptor (beta chain) appears in the sequencing data of a study of cytomegalovirus exposure and HLA in healthy donors. The study, taken as a whole, reports: Common viral pathogens seemed, in a later analysis, to connect with several of the most significant clusters. A later analysis showed TCR association rates differing by HLA locus, peaking at DRB1 and lowest at HLA-C. Donor immune exposure was known only as CMV serostatus.

PCR employed 60 Vbeta and 13 Jbeta primers. The protocol was immunoSEQ multiplex PCR, while the TCRdb copy is restricted to in-frame clones and leaves out a portion. The repertoire includes approximately 150,000 clones, roughly three quarters of them detected once, and just under 3% sits in the top ten. To note about this clone: Its antigen is undetermined.

The junction had 5 bases not matched to a gene; V was cut back by 0 bases and J by 4 bases. The CDR3 sequence is 15 residues long. Germline loops: CDR1 SGHRS, CDR2 YFSETQ. The V and J genes are TRBV5-1 and TRBJ2-5, with 8 bases identical to TRBD1. The sequenced sample was PBMCs. The origin of this receptor is a female donor in good health and CMV-seronegative. The CDR3 DNA is TGCGCCAGCAGCTTGGGGACAGGGATCGGAGAGACCCAGTACTTC. Translated, it gives CASSLGTGIGETQYF.